Given below is one TCR beta chain in context. CDR1 is LNHDA and CDR2 is SQIVND in the germline V gene (reference sequence). The junction had 6 bases not matched to a gene; V was cut back by 5 bases and J by 7 bases. The CDR3 runs 15 residues. Per the original methods: Researchers report that nucleated cell counts were estimated from reference gene primer amplification. The table came from immunoSEQ multiplex PCR; TCRdb's copy has only in-frame clones and leaves some out. That table gives V, J and clone size, and the DNA gave D and trimming. The sample contains over 200,000 clones, approximately 80% of which appear only once. This sample stems from a study of blood T cell repertoires in COVID-19. The wider study: T cells, B-cell-depleted T cells, or PBMCs supplied cDNA or gDNA.

The chain recombines TRBV19 with TRBJ1-6; 9 bases align to TRBD1. The sequenced sample was peripheral blood. The TCR comes from a man in his forties with acute or convalescent COVID-19. The CDR3 DNA reads as TGTGCCAGTAGTCAACAGGGGGCAGGGAATTCACCCCTCCACTTT. Translation gives CASSQQGAGNSPLHF.